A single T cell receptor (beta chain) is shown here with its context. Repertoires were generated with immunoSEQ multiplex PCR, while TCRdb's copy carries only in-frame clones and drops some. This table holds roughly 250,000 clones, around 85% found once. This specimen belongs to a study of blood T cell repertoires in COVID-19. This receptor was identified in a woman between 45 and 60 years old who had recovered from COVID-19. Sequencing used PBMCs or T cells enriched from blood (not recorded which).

This chain's CDR3 is CSVQNQGQGVAGNTIYF. CDR3 coding DNA: TGCAGCGTCCAAAACCAGGGACAGGGAGTAGCTGGAAACACCATATATTTT. V is TRBV29-1 and J is TRBJ1-3; 9 nucleotides agree with TRBD1. Per germline, CDR1 SQVTM and CDR2 ANQGSEA. The trim removed 6 bases at V and 2 bases at J, leaving 14 bases unmatched. The CDR3 is 17 residues long.